This record looks at one TCR beta chain sequence and its context. As yet, its antigen is unknown. The data originate from a study of naive and memory T cell subsets. Whole-study results and caveats: RNA-based TCR counts may shift with T cell activation and differentiation. In naive cells, over 85% of TCR sequences were seen only once.

CDR3 length: 17 residues. Germline values: CDR1 LNHDA, CDR2 SQIVND (reference sequence). The V gene lost 3 bases and the J gene lost 4 bases, with 21 bases spanning the gap. Two oligonucleotides, mixed equimolar, formed the beta constant-region primer covering TRBC1 and TRBC2. The ligated cDNA underwent four PCR rounds using SP2 and nested alpha and beta constant-region primers. A single record per CDR3 protein comes from TCRdb applying MiXCR to the UMI-ligation and nested PCR reads. Of 130,000 to 150,000 distinct CDR3 sequences listed, more than 15% are singletons. V usage is TRBV19 and J usage is TRBJ1-2; the D gene is possibly TRBD1 (5 bases). The sequencing sample was made of naive CD4+ T cells from blood. The source is a human donor in good health. CDR3 sequence: CASSMGYRQPTLYGYTF. In DNA form, the CDR3 reads TGTGCCAGTAGTATGGGTTATAGACAGCCGACTCTCTATGGCTACACCTTC.